These 24 T cell receptor beta chains share one sample of origin, sequenced in a study of graft-versus-host responses after intestinal transplantation. Sequencing used immunoSEQ multiplex PCR; TCRdb keeps in-frame clones, though not all of them. The table lists under 75,000 clones, 89% of them singletons. Processing of graft tissue released intraepithelial and lamina propria lymphocytes. The material was ileum tissue, obtained 350 to 400 days after transplant. The receptors derive from a human patient who received an intestinal transplant, so some T cells may come from the graft donor.

The chain combines TRBV7-3 with TRBJ2-5; D is ambiguous. The CDR3 covers 14 residues. Germline V gene lookup returns CDR1 SGHTA and CDR2 FQGTGA. V lost 8 bases and J lost 5, with 18 bases in between. The CDR3, as DNA: TGTGCCAGCTCCTACCCCCCTAGAGTGGAGACCCAGTACTTC. Translated, it gives CASSYPPRVETQYF.

The rearrangement uses TRBV15 and TRBJ2-7; D is possibly TRBD1 (6 bases). CDR3 length: 15 residues. Per the germline V gene, CDR1 is LNHNV and CDR2 is YYDKDF (reference sequence). V shed 3 bases and J shed 3 bases, with 15 bases lying between them. This CDR3 reads CATSRESGDNYEQYF. DNA for the CDR3: TGTGCCACCAGCAGGGAATCAGGGGATAACTACGAGCAGTACTTC.

The V gene is TRBV21-1, the J gene TRBJ2-4; the table's D call of TRBD1 was not tested on the DNA. TRBV21-1 is a pseudogene locus. The CDR3 has 17 residues. CDR3 sequence: CASSKARDRGVKNIQYF. The CDR3 DNA follows: TGTGCCAGCAGCAAAGCGCGAGACAGGGGAGTCAAAAACATTCAGTACTTC.

CDR3 DNA: TGCGCCAGCAGCCAAGATCCCCCGCTAGCGGGGAACATTCAGTACTTC. Amino acids: CASSQDPPLAGNIQYF. The rearrangement uses TRBV4-1 and TRBJ2-4, with TRBD2 matching 9 bases. The CDR3 loop spans 16 amino acids. Germline CDR1 reads MGHRA; CDR2 reads YSYEKL. Trimming took 0 bases from V and 7 from J; bases not matched to a gene: 7.

J is TRBJ2-5 and V is TRBV2, with 8 bases aligning to TRBD1. Unmatched junction bases numbered 7, after V lost 3 bases and J lost 4 bases. The CDR3 loop spans 15 amino acids. CDR1 SNHLY and CDR2 FYNNEI come from the germline V gene. The chain's CDR3 is CASSEDRVKGETQYF. The CDR3 bases are TGTGCCAGCAGTGAGGACAGGGTGAAGGGAGAGACCCAGTACTTC.

CDR3 in amino acids: CASSQEDKRTQYF. The DNA for the CDR3 is TGCGCCAGCAGCCAAGAAGACAAGAGGACCCAGTACTTC. This chain uses TRBV4-1 with TRBJ2-5; no reliable D call. The CDR3 is 13 residues long. Looked up from germline, CDR1 is MGHRA and CDR2 is YSYEKL. V was trimmed by 0 bases and J by 7 bases, leaving 9 bases between them.

This rearrangement joins TRBV11-2 to TRBJ2-2, with 9 bases that match TRBD2. The trim removed 1 base at V and 0 bases at J, leaving 3 bases unmatched. The CDR3 runs to 17 residues. From germline, CDR1 is SGHAT and CDR2 FQNNGV. The CDR3 loop is CASSLVASGANTGELFF. The CDR3, as DNA: TGTGCCAGCAGCTTAGTTGCTAGCGGGGCGAACACCGGGGAGCTGTTTTTT.

The J gene is TRBJ2-7, the V gene TRBV6-5; 12 nucleotides match TRBD2. There are 15 residues in the CDR3. In germline, CDR1 is MNHEY, CDR2 SVGAGI. V lost 6 bases and J lost 2; bases outside the gene matches: 5. The CDR3 nucleotides are TGTGCCAGCAGCCAACTAGCGGGAGGCCCCTACGAGCAGTACTTC. Encoded protein: CASSQLAGGPYEQYF.

This clone was picked up a small number of times. This chain links TRBV5-6 with TRBJ1-4, with 7 positions matching TRBD1. This CDR3 region has 14 residues. In germline, CDR1 is SGHDT, CDR2 YYEEEE. V was clipped by 4 bases and J by 6 bases; unmatched bases: 6. CDR3 DNA: TGTGCCAGCAGCCCGGGACAGCGGGATGAAAAACTGTTTTTT. Residues: CASSPGQRDEKLFF.

Sample share makes this clone medium-sized (0.01 to 0.1%). V and J are TRBV19 and TRBJ1-5, with 12 positions matching TRBD1. Looked up from germline, CDR1 is LNHDA and CDR2 is SQIVND (reference sequence). This CDR3 region has 15 residues. V gave up 5 bases and J gave up 4 bases; unmatched junction bases: 3. The CDR3 DNA reads TGTGCCAGTAGTTCGGGACAGGGGGCAAATCAGCCCCAGCATTTT. It translates to CASSSGQGANQPQHF. The complete variable domain, with remaining parts taken from reference TRBV19 and TRBJ1-5, reads DGGITQSPKYLFRKEGQNVTLSCEQNLNHDAMYWYRQDPGQGLRLIYYSQIVNDFQKGDIAEGYSVSREKKESFPLTVTSAQKNPTAFYLCASSSGQGANQPQHFGDGTRLSIL.

V gene TRBV27 combines with J gene TRBJ2-2; no clear D gene. The germline V gene encodes CDR1 MNHEY and CDR2 SMNVEV (reference sequence). The CDR3 totals 16 residues. V lost 5 bases and J 0 bases, leaving 13 bases between the germline ends. CDR3 protein: CASSLQTNPNTGELFF. The CDR3 bases are TGTGCCAGCAGTCTCCAAACTAACCCGAACACCGGGGAGCTGTTTTTT.

The genes are TRBV6-1 and TRBJ1-2; possibly TRBD1 for D (5 bases). Trimming cost V 3 bases and J 6 bases, with 11 bases left between them. The CDR3 spans 13 residues. Germline V CDR1 and CDR2: MNHNS, SASEGT. The CDR3 protein is CASSEQGSDGYTF. The CDR3 DNA reads TGTGCCAGCAGTGAGCAGGGAAGCGATGGCTACACCTTC.

The chain employs TRBV5-1 and TRBJ2-5, with TRBD2 as a possible D gene (5 bases). Trimming cost V 0 bases and J 10 bases, with 10 bases left between them. CDR1 and CDR2 from the germline V gene are SGHRS and YFSETQ. The CDR3 contains 12 residues. The CDR3 protein is CASSLGWGDQYF. The DNA for the CDR3 is TGCGCCAGCAGCTTGGGATGGGGAGACCAGTACTTC.

The chain has TRBV5-4 and TRBJ1-2; 7 bases agree with TRBD1. J gave up 8 bases and V 4 bases, and 8 bases lay outside the gene matches. The CDR3 has 13 residues. Germline V gene lookup returns CDR1 SGHNT and CDR2 YYREEE (reference sequence). CDR3 nucleotide sequence: TGTGCCAGCAGCCCCAATAGGGGGCAGGGCTACACCTTC. It specifies CASSPNRGQGYTF.

The chain is built from TRBV5-5 and TRBJ1-2; 8 nucleotides line up with TRBD1. The V segment lost 5 bases and the J segment 5 bases; nucleotides outside the gene matches: 8. This CDR3 is built from 14 residues. Germline V lookup: CDR1 SGHKS, CDR2 YYEKEE (reference sequence). The CDR3 loop reads CASRKGQDSYGYTF. In DNA, the CDR3 is TGTGCCAGCAGAAAGGGACAGGACTCTTATGGCTACACCTTC.

This clone came up a few times. V usage is TRBV6-1 and J usage is TRBJ1-3; D unclear. Germline V lookup: CDR1 MNHNS, CDR2 SASEGT. CDR3 length: 15 residues. The V end was cut by 4 bases, the J end by 0 bases, with 10 bases between. The CDR3 coding sequence is TGTGCCAGCAGTGTCGACGCCACCTCTGGAAACACCATATATTTT. It specifies CASSVDATSGNTIYF.

This clone was counted a single time. The chain combines TRBV29-1 with TRBJ2-5; tentatively, D is TRBD1 (5 bases). CDR3 length: 12 residues. The germline V gene has CDR1 SQVTM and CDR2 ANQGSEA. V was shortened by 6 bases and J by 1 base, with 9 bases between the two germline ends. Here the CDR3 reads CSVGHLQETQYF. CDR3 bases: TGCAGCGTCGGACACCTCCAAGAGACCCAGTACTTC.

This clone has just one count. J is TRBJ1-3 and V is TRBV7-9; tentative D call: TRBD1 (5 bases). Germline CDR1 is SEHNR and CDR2 is FQNEAQ (reference sequence). The CDR3 sequence is 17 residues long. The V and J ends lost 8 bases and 0 bases respectively, with 20 bases between them. The CDR3 spells CASLIPDSSSSGNTIYF. The CDR3 DNA sequence: TGTGCCAGCCTCATTCCCGACAGTTCGAGCTCTGGAAACACCATATATTTT.

This clone occurred a few times. The DNA for the CDR3 is TGTGCCAGCCAGGGGCCCTACAATGAGCAGTTCTTC. Translating it yields CASQGPYNEQFF. The V gene is TRBV6-6, the J gene TRBJ2-1; TRBD1 might be the D (6 bases). The germline V gene encodes CDR1 MNHNY and CDR2 SVGAGI (reference sequence). V was clipped by 8 bases and J by 2 bases, with 7 bases between them. This CDR3 is 12 amino acids long.

V gene TRBV5-1 combines with J gene TRBJ1-2; D remains unclear. V lost 1 base, J lost 0 bases, and 7 bases lay in between. CDR1 is SGHRS and CDR2 is YFSETQ in the germline V gene. The CDR3 is 14 residues long. CDR3 DNA sequence: TGCGCCAGCAGCTTGCGTACCGCTAACTATGGCTACACCTTC. Its protein is CASSLRTANYGYTF.

V usage is TRBV2 and J usage is TRBJ2-2, with 14 nucleotides matching TRBD2. Per the germline V gene, CDR1 is SNHLY and CDR2 is FYNNEI. The CDR3 is 18 residues long. V shed 3 bases and J 5 bases; nucleotides not matched to a gene: 8. This CDR3 reads CASSDVGTSGSATGELFF. The CDR3 DNA sequence: TGTGCCAGCAGTGACGTGGGGACTAGCGGGAGTGCGACCGGGGAGCTGTTTTTT.

This clone was detected only once. J is TRBJ2-1 and V is TRBV14; D remains unclear. With 1 base removed from V and 7 bases from J, the gap between germline ends came to 5 bases. This CDR3 spans 12 amino acids. Germline-derived CDR1 and CDR2 are SGHDN and FVKESK. The CDR3 nucleotides read TGTGCCAGCAGCCAAGGAGTAAATGAGCAGTTCTTC. Its translation is CASSQGVNEQFF. Based on the CDR3 plus reference TRBV14 and TRBJ2-1, the full variable domain is EAGVTQFPSHSVIEKGQTVTLRCDPISGHDNLYWYRRVMGKEIKFLLHFVKESKQDESGMPNNRFLAERTGGTYSTLKVQPAELEDSGVYFCASSQGVNEQFFGPGTRLTVL.

The V call is TRBV7-9, the J call TRBJ1-4, with D perhaps TRBD1 (5 bases). Trimming took off 5 bases at V and 0 bases at J, with 22 bases between the two ends. The CDR3 totals 19 residues. Germline V CDR1 and CDR2: SEHNR, FQNEAQ (reference sequence). As DNA, the CDR3 is TGTGCCAGCAGCCCTTTAGGGGCAGGAGATGACGCAACTAATGAAAAACTGTTTTTT. Residues: CASSPLGAGDDATNEKLFF.

This sequence joins TRBV5-1 and TRBJ2-7; D tentatively reads TRBD1 or TRBD2 (5 bases each). The V gene lost 5 bases and the J gene lost 2 bases, with 14 bases spanning the gap. Germline CDR1 is SGHRS and CDR2 is YFSETQ. This CDR3 has 14 residues. Written as DNA, the CDR3 is TGCGCCAGCAGTCCCGGGACCGCTACCTACGAGCAGTACTTC. Translating it yields CASSPGTATYEQYF.